Listed below are T cell receptor beta chains from one sample, sequenced in a study of blood T cell repertoires in COVID-19. This table comes from immunoSEQ multiplex PCR, and its TCRdb copy is limited to in-frame clones, with some not included. The sample records 200,000 to 250,000 clones, 70% to 90% being singletons. The sample taken for sequencing was PBMCs or T cells enriched from blood (not recorded which). The receptors shown here come from a man aged 25-40 years who had recovered from COVID-19. CDR3s leave out the opening cysteine and the closing phenylalanine or tryptophan. The order of the fields is D gene, J gene, V gene, CDR3 protein. D genes are given only for firm matches.

D: TRBD2
J: TRBJ2-2
V: TRBV7-3
CDR3: ASSLRLAGGPGELF

D: TRBD1
J: TRBJ2-3
V: TRBV10-3
CDR3: AINRGQGAIGGDTQY

D: TRBD2
J: TRBJ2-7
V: TRBV4-3
CDR3: ASSPFVSGGAGEQY

D: -
J: TRBJ2-1
V: TRBV2
CDR3: ATTLSGEQF

D: -
J: TRBJ1-3
V: TRBV7-9
CDR3: ASSFVAGSGNTIY

D: TRBD2
J: TRBJ2-1
V: TRBV7-9
CDR3: ASSTRTSGGYNEQF

D: -
J: TRBJ2-2
V: TRBV7-6
CDR3: ASSPDTGELF

D: -
J: TRBJ2-4
V: TRBV4-1
CDR3: ASSQDPRSVSIQY

D: -
J: TRBJ1-4
V: TRBV9
CDR3: ASSVVWGPNEKLF

D: -
J: TRBJ1-2
V: TRBV21-1
CDR3: ASSLCAQGVGDYGYT

D: TRBD1
J: TRBJ1-5
V: TRBV18
CDR3: ASSHGQAFSNQPQH

D: -
J: TRBJ1-2
V: TRBV6-5
CDR3: ASTNIGGAYGYT

D: TRBD2
J: TRBJ2-3
V: TRBV5-4
CDR3: ASSSGLAGGLNTQY

D: TRBD1
J: TRBJ1-4
V: TRBV11-2
CDR3: ASSPRTGTYEKLF

D: -
J: TRBJ1-2
V: TRBV2
CDR3: ASKNRGYGYT

D: TRBD1
J: TRBJ1-5
V: TRBV6-4
CDR3: ASSDSRGSGMGGNQPQH

D: -
J: TRBJ1-4
V: TRBV4-3
CDR3: ASSPGARGRNEKLF

D: TRBD1
J: TRBJ2-7
V: TRBV6-5
CDR3: ASSYSGTGRDEQY

D: -
J: TRBJ2-2
V: TRBV3-1/TRBV3-2
CDR3: ASSFGGITPPVPL

D: TRBD2
J: TRBJ2-7
V: TRBV28
CDR3: ASSLPPKLAGDYEQY

D: TRBD2
J: TRBJ2-5
V: TRBV5-1
CDR3: ASSISGRIGETQY

D: -
J: TRBJ2-7
V: TRBV18
CDR3: ASSPPAGGYEQY

D: TRBD2
J: TRBJ2-1
V: TRBV5-1
CDR3: ASSRGGGSGERNEQF

D: TRBD1
J: TRBJ1-6
V: TRBV6-5
CDR3: ASRSGGQNSPLH

D: -
J: TRBJ2-2
V: TRBV3-1/TRBV3-2
CDR3: ASQSFESRELF

D: TRBD1
J: TRBJ2-5
V: TRBV7-9
CDR3: AAGTGAPQEY

D: -
J: TRBJ2-1
V: TRBV21-1
CDR3: ASSKGQGLADNEQF

D: TRBD1
J: TRBJ1-4
V: TRBV27
CDR3: ASSPGTGGELEKLF

D: TRBD2
J: TRBJ2-6
V: TRBV7-2
CDR3: ASSFSGGYSGANVLT

D: -
J: TRBJ1-4
V: TRBV15
CDR3: ATSGERADANEKLF

D: TRBD2
J: TRBJ2-1
V: TRBV19
CDR3: ASSPPTGTSGRNEQF

D: TRBD2
J: TRBJ2-7
V: TRBV3-1/TRBV3-2
CDR3: ASSQAIVGLADYEQY

D: -
J: TRBJ2-1
V: TRBV12-3/TRBV12-4
CDR3: ASSPLPGREF

D: -
J: TRBJ2-2
V: TRBV5-6
CDR3: ASSLLDSNTGELF

D: -
J: TRBJ1-6
V: TRBV19
CDR3: ATSGRRDSPLH

D: TRBD1
J: TRBJ2-7
V: TRBV18
CDR3: ASSPSGQSSYEQY

D: TRBD1
J: TRBJ1-2
V: TRBV30
CDR3: AHPGQGAHGNYGYT

D: TRBD2
J: TRBJ2-2
V: TRBV2
CDR3: ASSGRLAGVIGELF

D: -
J: TRBJ2-3
V: TRBV14
CDR3: ASSRWTGDTDTQY

D: TRBD1
J: TRBJ1-6
V: TRBV9
CDR3: ASSVGQGNSPLH

D: -
J: TRBJ2-1
V: TRBV29-1
CDR3: SVVGTGKEYSSYNEQF

D: TRBD2
J: TRBJ2-7
V: TRBV27
CDR3: ASSLSVLSGSYEQY

D: TRBD2
J: TRBJ2-7
V: TRBV6-5
CDR3: ASSSGTSAYEQY

D: -
J: TRBJ1-6
V: TRBV5-1
CDR3: ASSIQGPYNSPLH

D: -
J: TRBJ2-3
V: TRBV4-2
CDR3: ASSQVPGLHTDTQY

D: -
J: TRBJ1-3
V: TRBV1
CDR3: TSSQGGEGVSGNTIY

D: -
J: TRBJ1-1
V: TRBV13
CDR3: ASSFEATEAF

D: TRBD1
J: TRBJ1-1
V: TRBV4-3
CDR3: ASSPGQGFQAF

D: -
J: TRBJ2-1
V: TRBV5-1
CDR3: ASSLLGGLGDEQF

D: -
J: TRBJ2-1
V: TRBV28
CDR3: ASSPLLSGGSYNEQF

D: TRBD1
J: TRBJ1-5
V: TRBV6-6
CDR3: ASSYTSLQGNQPQH

D: -
J: TRBJ1-2
V: TRBV5-8
CDR3: ASSYTSPNYGYT